These 5 T cell receptor beta chains share one sample of origin, sequenced in a study of post-analysis software for immune sequencing data. Findings and limits, study-wide: Roughly 5 TRBV segments (TRBV5-6, TRBV5-1 and TRBV20-1 among them) occurred more frequently in patients than in controls.

Their recognized antigens are unknown. Presence of unique molecular identifiers characterized the TCR beta cDNA libraries. TCRdb used MiXCR to reprocess the PCR reads, holding one entry per CDR3 protein. The sample has 350,000 to 500,000 distinct CDR3 sequences, 39% seen once. Source material: blood. These receptors all stem from a girl aged 2 to 10 with multiple sclerosis.

The chain carries TRBV6-2 or TRBV6-3 and TRBJ1-5; no clear D gene. V was clipped by 7 bases and J by 0 bases, with 16 bases between them. Germline loops: CDR1 MNHEY, CDR2 SVGEGT. The CDR3 is 16 amino acids. The CDR3 DNA sequence: TGTGCCAGCAAGCAGACGACGGGATTTAGCAATCAGCCCCAGCATTTT. This gives the protein CASKQTTGFSNQPQHF.

This clonotype was seen more than once but under ten times. This CDR3 is CSAIVDHTDTQYF. The CDR3 DNA reads as TGCAGTGCGATAGTCGATCACACAGATACGCAGTATTTT. The V gene is TRBV20-1, the J gene TRBJ2-3; no reliable D call. The CDR3 length is 13 residues. V was shortened by 6 bases and J by 2 bases, with 12 bases between the two germline ends. Per germline, CDR1 DFQATT and CDR2 SNEGSKA (reference sequence).

The table lists this clonotype with a few counts. V is TRBV28 and J is TRBJ2-1; 7 bases match TRBD2. With V trimmed by 2 bases and J by 8 bases, 3 bases remained unmatched. From germline, CDR1 is MDHEN and CDR2 SYDVKM. The CDR3 is 13 amino acids. CDR3 DNA sequence: TGTGCCAGCAGTTTAACACTAGCGTATGAGCAGTTCTTC. Its protein is CASSLTLAYEQFF.

V usage is TRBV29-1 and J usage is TRBJ2-4; 7 nucleotides align to TRBD2. V was clipped by 6 bases and J by 0 bases; unmatched bases: 20. The CDR3 spans 19 residues. CDR1 is SQVTM and CDR2 is ANQGSEA in the germline V gene. Here the CDR3 reads CSVHKAGDGLSLAKNIQYF. The CDR3 coding sequence is TGCAGCGTCCACAAGGCGGGGGACGGACTCAGCCTAGCCAAAAACATTCAGTACTTC.

This clonotype showed up just once. V and J are TRBV7-3 and TRBJ2-5, with no clear D. V was clipped by 0 bases and J by 2 bases, with 10 bases between them. The CDR3 loop spans 15 amino acids. Germline values: CDR1 SGHTA, CDR2 FQGTGA. In DNA form, the CDR3 reads TGTGCCAGCAGCTTAACAGGGTCCCCGCAAGAGACCCAGTACTTC. Amino acids: CASSLTGSPQETQYF.